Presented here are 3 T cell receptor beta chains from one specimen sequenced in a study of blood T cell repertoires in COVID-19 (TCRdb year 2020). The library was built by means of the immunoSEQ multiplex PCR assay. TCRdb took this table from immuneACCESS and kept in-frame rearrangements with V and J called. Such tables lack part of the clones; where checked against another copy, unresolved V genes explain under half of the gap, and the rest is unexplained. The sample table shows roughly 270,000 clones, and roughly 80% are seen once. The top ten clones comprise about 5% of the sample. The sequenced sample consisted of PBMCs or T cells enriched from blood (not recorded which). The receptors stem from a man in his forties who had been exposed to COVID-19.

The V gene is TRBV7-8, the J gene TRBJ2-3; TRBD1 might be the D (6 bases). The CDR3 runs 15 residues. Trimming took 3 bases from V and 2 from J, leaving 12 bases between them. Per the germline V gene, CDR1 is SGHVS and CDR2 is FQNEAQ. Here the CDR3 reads CASSFSGETTDTQYF. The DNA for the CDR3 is TGTGCCAGCAGCTTCTCAGGGGAGACCACAGATACGCAGTATTTT.

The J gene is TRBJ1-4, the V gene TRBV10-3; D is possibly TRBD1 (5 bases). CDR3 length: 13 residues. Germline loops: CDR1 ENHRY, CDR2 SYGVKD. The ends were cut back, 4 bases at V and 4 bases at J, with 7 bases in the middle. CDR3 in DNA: TGTGCCATCAGTGGACAGAGTAATGAAAAACTGTTTTTT. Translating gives CAISGQSNEKLFF.

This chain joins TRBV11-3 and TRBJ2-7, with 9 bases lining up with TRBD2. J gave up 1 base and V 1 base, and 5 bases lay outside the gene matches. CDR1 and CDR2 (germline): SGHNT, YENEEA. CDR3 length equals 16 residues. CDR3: CASSLALAGSSYEQYF. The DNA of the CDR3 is TGTGCCAGCAGCTTAGCTCTAGCGGGAAGTTCCTACGAGCAGTACTTC. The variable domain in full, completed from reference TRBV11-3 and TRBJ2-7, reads EAGVVQSPRYKIIEKKQPVAFWCNPISGHNTLYWYLQNLGQGPELLIRYENEEAVDDSQLPKDRFSAERLKGVDSTLKIQPAELGDSAVYLCASSLALAGSSYEQYFGPGTRLTVT.